This T cell receptor (beta chain) was retrieved from a study of cytomegalovirus exposure and HLA in healthy donors. 60 Vbeta and 13 Jbeta primers were used in PCR. Here immunoSEQ multiplex PCR was the method, and the copy in TCRdb shows in-frame clones only, minus some. The sample holds just over 200,000 clones; under 85% are singletons and the top ten take approximately 1.5%. The length of the CDR3 is 11 residues. V trimming: 8 bases; J trimming: 2 bases; junction bases outside the gene matches: 3. Per the germline V gene, CDR1 is GTSNPN and CDR2 is SVGIG (reference sequence). The genes are TRBV30 and TRBJ2-7, with TRBD2 identical over 7 bases. Sequencing was carried out using PBMCs. The source is a man aged 45 to 65 in good health and CMV-seronegative. The CDR3 bases are TGTGCCCTAGCGGTCCCCTACGAGCAGTACTTC. This codes for CALAVPYEQYF.